Listed below are T cell receptor beta chains from one sample, sequenced in a study of Ad26.COV2.S vaccination and SARS-CoV-2 variants. The data were produced by immunoSEQ multiplex PCR, yet TCRdb's version contains in-frame clones alone and is incomplete. In the table there are a few hundred thousand clones, around 87% of which are singletons. Sequencing used peripheral blood, obtained in a trial of Ad26.COV2.S vaccine versus placebo. These receptors came from a person between 18 and 65 years old who received the Ad26.COV2.S COVID-19 vaccine or a placebo. CDR3s include the opening cysteine and the closing phenylalanine or tryptophan. The D gene is left open where the match is weak. Expanded clones are given a class, and other clones once, few, many or no size at all.

j_call v_call clone_size d_call cdr3_nt cdr3_aa
TRBJ2-1 TRBV19 NA NA TGTGCCAGTAGTACCCGTTTTACAGGGTGGTACTACAATGAGCAGTTCTTC CASSTRFTGWYYNEQFF
TRBJ2-1 TRBV11-3 NA TRBD1 TGTGCCAGCAGCTTAGAAACAGGGGCTTACAATGAGCAGTTCTTC CASSLETGAYNEQFF
TRBJ2-1 TRBV29-1 NA NA TGCAGCGTTGATTCCCCCTCGGCGTACAATGAGCAGTTCTTC CSVDSPSAYNEQFF
TRBJ1-2 TRBV6-4 NA NA TGTGCCAGCAGTGACTGTGAGGCGGCTCTTAACTATGGCTACACCTTC CASSDCEAALNYGYTF
TRBJ2-3 TRBV2 NA NA TGTGCCAGCAGTCGCGGCACAGATACGCAGTATTTT CASSRGTDTQYF
TRBJ2-7 TRBV15 once TRBD1 TGTGCCACCAGCAGAGCGGGGACAGGTCTCCTGGGGCAGTACTTC CATSRAGTGLLGQYF
TRBJ2-5 TRBV2 NA TRBD2 TGTGCCAGCAGTGCTCAGCGGGGGCTCCAAGAGACCCAGTACTTC CASSAQRGLQETQYF
TRBJ2-7 TRBV11-1 NA TRBD2 TGTGCCAGCAGCTTAAACAGCGGGGGCCTCTACGAGCAGTACTTC CASSLNSGGLYEQYF
TRBJ2-2 TRBV20-1 few NA TGCAGTGCTAGACTACAGGCAGAGCTGTTTTTT CSARLQAELFF
TRBJ1-1 TRBV11-1 NA TRBD1 TGTGCCAGCAGCTCACCCTCAGGGGGCGGCCAAGCTTTCTTT CASSSPSGGGQAFF
TRBJ1-4 TRBV6-1 NA TRBD1 TGTGCCAGCAGTGAGACAGGGGGCGTAGGTGAAAAACTGTTTTTT CASSETGGVGEKLFF